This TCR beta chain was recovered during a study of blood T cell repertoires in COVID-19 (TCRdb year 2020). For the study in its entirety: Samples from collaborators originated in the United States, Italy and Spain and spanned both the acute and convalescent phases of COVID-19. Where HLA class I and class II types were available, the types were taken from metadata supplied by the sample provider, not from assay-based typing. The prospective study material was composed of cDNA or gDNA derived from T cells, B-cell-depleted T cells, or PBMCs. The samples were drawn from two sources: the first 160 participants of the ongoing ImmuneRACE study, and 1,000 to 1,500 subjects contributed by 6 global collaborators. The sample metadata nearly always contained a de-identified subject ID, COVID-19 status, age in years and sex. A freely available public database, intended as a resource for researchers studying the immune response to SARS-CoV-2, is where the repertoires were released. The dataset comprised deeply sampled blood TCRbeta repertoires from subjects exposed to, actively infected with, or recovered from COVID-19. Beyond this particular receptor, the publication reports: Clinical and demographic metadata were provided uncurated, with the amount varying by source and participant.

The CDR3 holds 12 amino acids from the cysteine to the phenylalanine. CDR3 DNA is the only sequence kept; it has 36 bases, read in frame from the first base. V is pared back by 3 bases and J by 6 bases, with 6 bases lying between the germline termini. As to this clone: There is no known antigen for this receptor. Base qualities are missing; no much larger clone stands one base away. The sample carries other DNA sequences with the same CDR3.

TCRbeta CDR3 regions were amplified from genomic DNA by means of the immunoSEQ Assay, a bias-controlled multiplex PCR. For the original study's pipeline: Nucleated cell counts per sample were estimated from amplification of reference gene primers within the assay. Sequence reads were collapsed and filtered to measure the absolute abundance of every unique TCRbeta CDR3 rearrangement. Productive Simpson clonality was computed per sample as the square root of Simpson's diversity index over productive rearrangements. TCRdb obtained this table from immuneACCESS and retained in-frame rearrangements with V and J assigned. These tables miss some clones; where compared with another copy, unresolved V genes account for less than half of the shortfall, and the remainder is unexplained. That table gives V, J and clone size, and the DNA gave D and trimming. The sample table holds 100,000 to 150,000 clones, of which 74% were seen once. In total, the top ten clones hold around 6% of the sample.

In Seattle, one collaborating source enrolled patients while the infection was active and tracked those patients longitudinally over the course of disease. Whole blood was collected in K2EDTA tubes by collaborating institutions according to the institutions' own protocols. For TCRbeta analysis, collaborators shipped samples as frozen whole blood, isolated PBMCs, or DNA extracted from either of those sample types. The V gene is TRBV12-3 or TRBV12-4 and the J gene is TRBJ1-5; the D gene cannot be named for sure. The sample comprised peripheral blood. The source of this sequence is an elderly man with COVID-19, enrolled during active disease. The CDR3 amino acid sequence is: CASSLESQPQHF. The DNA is TGTGCCAGCAGTTTGGAGAGTCAGCCCCAGCATTTT.